The source of this T cell receptor beta chain is a study of shared clonotypes between healthy human individuals. Researchers divided each subset's genomic DNA evenly across several immunoSEQ plates. Produced via immunoSEQ multiplex PCR; TCRdb's table is partial and in-frame only. Counted here are hundreds of thousands of clones, around 72% occurring once; the ten biggest clones make up about 9.4%. The V and J ends lost 6 bases and 0 bases respectively, with 11 bases between them. Germline V gives CDR1 MDHEN, CDR2 SYDVKM. CDR3 length equals 14 residues. The sample consisted of memory CD4+ T cells sorted from blood. Subset described: CD45RA-negative fraction. The source of this sequence is a young man in good health. The J gene is TRBJ2-5, the V gene TRBV28; tentative D call: TRBD2 (6 bases). The CDR3 is CASSAGGYQETQYF. The CDR3 coding sequence is TGTGCCAGCAGCGCTGGAGGGTACCAAGAGACCCAGTACTTC.